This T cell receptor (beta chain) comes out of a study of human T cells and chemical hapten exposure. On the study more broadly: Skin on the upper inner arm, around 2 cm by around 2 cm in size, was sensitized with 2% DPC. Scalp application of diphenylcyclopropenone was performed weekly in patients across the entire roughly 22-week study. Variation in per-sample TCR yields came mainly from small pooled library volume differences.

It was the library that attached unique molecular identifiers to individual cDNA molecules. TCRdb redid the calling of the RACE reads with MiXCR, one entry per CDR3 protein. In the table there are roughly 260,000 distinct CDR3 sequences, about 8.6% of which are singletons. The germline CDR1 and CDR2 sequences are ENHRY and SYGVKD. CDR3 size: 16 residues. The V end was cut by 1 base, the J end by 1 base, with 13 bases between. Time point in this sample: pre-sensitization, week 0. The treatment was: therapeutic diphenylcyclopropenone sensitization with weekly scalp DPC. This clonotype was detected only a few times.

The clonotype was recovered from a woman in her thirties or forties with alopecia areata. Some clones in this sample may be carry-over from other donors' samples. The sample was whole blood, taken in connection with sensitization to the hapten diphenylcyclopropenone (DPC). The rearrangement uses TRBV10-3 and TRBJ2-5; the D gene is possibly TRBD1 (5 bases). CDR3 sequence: CAISEWPGPSQETQYF. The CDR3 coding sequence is TGTGCCATCAGTGAGTGGCCAGGGCCAAGCCAAGAGACCCAGTACTTC.